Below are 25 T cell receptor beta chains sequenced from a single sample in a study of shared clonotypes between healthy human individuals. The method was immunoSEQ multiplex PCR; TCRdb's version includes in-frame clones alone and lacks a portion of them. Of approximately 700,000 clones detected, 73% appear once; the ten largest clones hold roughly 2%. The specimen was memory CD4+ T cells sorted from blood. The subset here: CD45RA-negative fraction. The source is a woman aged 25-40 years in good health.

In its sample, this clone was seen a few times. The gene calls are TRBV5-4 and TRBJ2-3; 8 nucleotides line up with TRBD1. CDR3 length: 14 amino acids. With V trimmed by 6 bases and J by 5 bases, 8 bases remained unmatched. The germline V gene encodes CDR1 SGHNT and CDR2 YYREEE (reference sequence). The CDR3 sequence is CASTQTGVVDTQYF. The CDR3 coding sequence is TGTGCCAGCACACAGACAGGGGTGGTAGATACGCAGTATTTT. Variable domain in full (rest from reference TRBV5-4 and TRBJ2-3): ETGVTQSPTHLIKTRGQQVTLRCSSQSGHNTVSWYQQALGQGPQFIFQYYREEENGRGNFPPRFSGLQFPNYSSELNVNALELDDSALYLCASTQTGVVDTQYFGPGTRLTVL.

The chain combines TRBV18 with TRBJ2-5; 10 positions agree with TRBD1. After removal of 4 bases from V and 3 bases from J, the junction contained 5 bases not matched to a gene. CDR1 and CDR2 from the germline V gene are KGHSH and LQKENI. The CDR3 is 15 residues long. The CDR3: CASSRGTGAKETQYF. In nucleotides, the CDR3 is TGTGCCAGCTCACGAGGGACAGGGGCCAAAGAGACCCAGTACTTC.

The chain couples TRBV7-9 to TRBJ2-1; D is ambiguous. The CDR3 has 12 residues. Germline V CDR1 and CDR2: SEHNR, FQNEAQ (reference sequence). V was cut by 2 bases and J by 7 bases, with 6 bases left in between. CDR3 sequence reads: CASSLSVNEQFF. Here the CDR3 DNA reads TGTGCCAGCAGCTTATCGGTAAATGAGCAGTTCTTC.

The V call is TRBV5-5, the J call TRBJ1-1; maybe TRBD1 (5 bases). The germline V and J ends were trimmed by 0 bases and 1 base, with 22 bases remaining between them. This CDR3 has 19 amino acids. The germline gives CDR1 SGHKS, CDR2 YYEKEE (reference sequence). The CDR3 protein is CASSLAAGRALGGNTEAFF. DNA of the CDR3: TGTGCCAGCAGCTTGGCGGCGGGCAGGGCGCTCGGGGGGAACACTGAAGCTTTCTTT.

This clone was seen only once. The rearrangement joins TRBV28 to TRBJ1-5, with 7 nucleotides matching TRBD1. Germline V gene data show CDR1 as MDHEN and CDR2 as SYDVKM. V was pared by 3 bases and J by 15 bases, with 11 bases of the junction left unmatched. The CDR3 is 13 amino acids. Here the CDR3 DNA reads TGTGCCAGCAGTTTGGTCCAGGGGGGAAGAGCGCATTTT. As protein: CASSLVQGGRAHF.

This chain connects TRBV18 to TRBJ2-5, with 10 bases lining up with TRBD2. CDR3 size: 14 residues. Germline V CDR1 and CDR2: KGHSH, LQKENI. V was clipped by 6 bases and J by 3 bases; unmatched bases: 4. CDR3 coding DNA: TGTGCCAGCTCCCTTGGACTAGCGGAAGAGACCCAGTACTTC. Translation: CASSLGLAEETQYF.

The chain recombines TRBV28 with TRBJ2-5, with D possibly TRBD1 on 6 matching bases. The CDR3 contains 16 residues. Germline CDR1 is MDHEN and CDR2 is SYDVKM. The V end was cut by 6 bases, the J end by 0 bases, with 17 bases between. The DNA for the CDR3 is TGTGCCAGCAGATTTCAGGGGACCACTAACCAAGAGACCCAGTACTTC. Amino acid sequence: CASRFQGTTNQETQYF.

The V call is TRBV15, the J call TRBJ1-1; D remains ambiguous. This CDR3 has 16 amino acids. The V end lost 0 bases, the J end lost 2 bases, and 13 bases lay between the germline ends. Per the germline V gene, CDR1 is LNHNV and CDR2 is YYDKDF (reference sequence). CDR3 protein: CATSRDRPTSNTEAFF. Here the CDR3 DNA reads TGTGCCACCAGCAGAGATAGGCCCACCTCCAACACTGAAGCTTTCTTT.

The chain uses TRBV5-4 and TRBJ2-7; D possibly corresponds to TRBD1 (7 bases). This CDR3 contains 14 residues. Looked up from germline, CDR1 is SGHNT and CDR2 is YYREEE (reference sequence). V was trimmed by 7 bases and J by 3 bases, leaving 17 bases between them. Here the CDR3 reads CASQGTAGSYEQYF. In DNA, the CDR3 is TGTGCCAGCCAAGGGACAGCGGGTAGCTACGAGCAGTACTTC.

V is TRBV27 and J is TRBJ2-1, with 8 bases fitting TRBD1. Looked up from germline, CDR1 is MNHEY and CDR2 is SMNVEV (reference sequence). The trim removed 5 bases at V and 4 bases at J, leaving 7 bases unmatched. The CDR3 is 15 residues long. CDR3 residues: CASSQGQALYNEQFF. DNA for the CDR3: TGTGCCAGCAGTCAGGGACAGGCCCTATACAATGAGCAGTTCTTC.

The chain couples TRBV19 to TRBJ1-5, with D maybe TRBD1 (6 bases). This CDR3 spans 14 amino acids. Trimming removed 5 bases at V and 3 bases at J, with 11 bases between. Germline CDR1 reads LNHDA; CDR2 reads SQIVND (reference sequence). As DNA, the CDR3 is TGTGCCAGTAGTGATCGACAGGCCAATCAGCCCCAGCATTTT. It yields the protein CASSDRQANQPQHF.

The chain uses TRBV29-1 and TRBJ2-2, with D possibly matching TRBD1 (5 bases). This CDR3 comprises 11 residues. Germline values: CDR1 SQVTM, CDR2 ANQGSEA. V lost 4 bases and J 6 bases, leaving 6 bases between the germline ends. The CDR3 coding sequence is TGCAGCGTTGTCAGGGCCGGGGAGCTGTTTTTT. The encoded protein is CSVVRAGELFF.

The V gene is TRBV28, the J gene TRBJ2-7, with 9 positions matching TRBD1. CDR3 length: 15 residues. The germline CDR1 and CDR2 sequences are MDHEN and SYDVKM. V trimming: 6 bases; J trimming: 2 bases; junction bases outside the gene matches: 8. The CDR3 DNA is TGTGCCAGCAGACCCCCGGGACAGGGCACCTACGAGCAGTACTTC. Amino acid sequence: CASRPPGQGTYEQYF.

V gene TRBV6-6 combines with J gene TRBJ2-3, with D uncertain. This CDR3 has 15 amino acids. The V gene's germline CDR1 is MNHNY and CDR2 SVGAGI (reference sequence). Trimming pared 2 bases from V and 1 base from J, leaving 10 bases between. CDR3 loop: CASSYQKEGTDTQYF. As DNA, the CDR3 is TGTGCCAGCAGTTACCAAAAAGAGGGCACAGATACGCAGTATTTT.

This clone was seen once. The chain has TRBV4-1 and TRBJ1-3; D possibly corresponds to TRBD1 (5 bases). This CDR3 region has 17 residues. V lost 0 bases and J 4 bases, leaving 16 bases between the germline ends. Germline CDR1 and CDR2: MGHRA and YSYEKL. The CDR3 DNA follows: TGCGCCAGCAGCCAAGATTTCGGCAGGGTCGGAGGAAACACCATATATTTT. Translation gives CASSQDFGRVGGNTIYF.

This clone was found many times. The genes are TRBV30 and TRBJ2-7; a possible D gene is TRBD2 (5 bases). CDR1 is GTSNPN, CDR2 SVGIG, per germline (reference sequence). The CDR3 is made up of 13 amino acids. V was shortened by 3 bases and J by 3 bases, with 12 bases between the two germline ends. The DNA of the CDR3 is TGTGCCTGGAGCAGCGGACCTTTCTACGAGCAGTACTTC. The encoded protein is CAWSSGPFYEQYF.

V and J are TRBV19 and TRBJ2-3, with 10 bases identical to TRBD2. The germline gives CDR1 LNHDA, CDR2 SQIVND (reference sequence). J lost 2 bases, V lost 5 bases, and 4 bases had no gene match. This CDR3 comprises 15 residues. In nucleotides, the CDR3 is TGTGCCAGTAGTTCTAGCGGGGGAGCCACAGATACGCAGTATTTT. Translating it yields CASSSSGGATDTQYF.

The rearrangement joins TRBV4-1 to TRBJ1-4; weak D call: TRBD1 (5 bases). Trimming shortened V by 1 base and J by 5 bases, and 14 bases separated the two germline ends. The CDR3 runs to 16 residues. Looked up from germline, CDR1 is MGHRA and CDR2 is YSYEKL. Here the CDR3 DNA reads TGCGCCAGCAGCCAAGCCGGGGGTACCGCGAATGAAAAACTGTTTTTT. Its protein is CASSQAGGTANEKLFF.

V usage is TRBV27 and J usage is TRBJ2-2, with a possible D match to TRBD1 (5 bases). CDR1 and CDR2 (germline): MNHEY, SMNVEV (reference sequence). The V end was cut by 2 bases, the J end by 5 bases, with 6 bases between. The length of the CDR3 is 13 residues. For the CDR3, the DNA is TGTGCCAGCAGTTTAAAGGGGACCGGGGAGCTGTTTTTT. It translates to CASSLKGTGELFF.

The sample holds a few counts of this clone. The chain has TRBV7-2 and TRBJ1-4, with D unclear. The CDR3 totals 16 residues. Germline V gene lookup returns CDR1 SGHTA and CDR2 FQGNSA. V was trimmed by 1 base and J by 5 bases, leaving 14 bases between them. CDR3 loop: CASSLGLSQGNEKLFF. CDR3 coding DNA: TGTGCCAGCAGCTTAGGCCTAAGCCAAGGGAATGAAAAACTGTTTTTT.

The CDR3 loop reads CASSLDRTGGLDKNIQYF. The CDR3 DNA reads as TGCGCCAGCAGCTTGGATCGGACAGGGGGCTTAGACAAAAACATTCAGTACTTC. The rearrangement uses TRBV5-1 and TRBJ2-4; TRBD1 agrees at 11 bases. CDR1 is SGHRS and CDR2 is YFSETQ in the germline V gene. V was pared by 0 bases and J by 3 bases, with 8 bases of the junction left unmatched. This CDR3 has 18 residues.

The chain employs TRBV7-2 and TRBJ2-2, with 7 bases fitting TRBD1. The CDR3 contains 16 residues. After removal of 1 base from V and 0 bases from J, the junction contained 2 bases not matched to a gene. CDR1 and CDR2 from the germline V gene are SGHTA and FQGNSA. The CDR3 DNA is TGTGCCAGCAGCTTAGGGCAGGGGGCGAACACCGGGGAGCTGTTTTTT. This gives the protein CASSLGQGANTGELFF. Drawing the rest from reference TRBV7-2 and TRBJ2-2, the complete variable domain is GAGVSQSPSNKVTEKGKDVELRCDPISGHTALYWYRQSLGQGLEFLIYFQGNSAPDKSGLPSDRFSAERTGGSVSTLTIQRTQQEDSAVYLCASSLGQGANTGELFFGEGSRLTVL.

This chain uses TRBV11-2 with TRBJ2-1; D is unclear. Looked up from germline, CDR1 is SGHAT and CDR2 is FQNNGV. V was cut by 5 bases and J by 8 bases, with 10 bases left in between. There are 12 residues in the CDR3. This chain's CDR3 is CASSLTLDEQFF. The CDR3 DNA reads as TGTGCCAGCAGCCTTACATTGGATGAGCAGTTCTTC.

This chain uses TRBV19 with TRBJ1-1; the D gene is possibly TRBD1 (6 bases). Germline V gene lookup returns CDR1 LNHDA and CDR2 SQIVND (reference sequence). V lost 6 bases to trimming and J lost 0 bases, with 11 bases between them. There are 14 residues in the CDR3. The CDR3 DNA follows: TGTGCCAGTAGGAAGGGACAACTGAACACTGAAGCTTTCTTT. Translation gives CASRKGQLNTEAFF.

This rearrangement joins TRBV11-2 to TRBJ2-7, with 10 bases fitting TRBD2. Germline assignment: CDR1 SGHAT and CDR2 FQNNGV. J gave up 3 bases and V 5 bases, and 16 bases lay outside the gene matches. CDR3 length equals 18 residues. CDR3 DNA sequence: TGTGCCAGCAGCCCTTCCCCCTTTGAAAGCGGGAGGGGCTACGAGCAGTACTTC. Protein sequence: CASSPSPFESGRGYEQYF.